These 6 T cell receptor beta chains were all obtained from the same sample, sequenced in a study of T cells in Graves' hyperthyroidism and ophthalmopathy. The investigators amplified TCR beta CDR3 regions from RNA transcripts. A set of HTBI primers served as the primers for a first-round RT-PCR of the TCR CDR3. Each CDR3 protein is one row after TCRdb ran MiXCR on the multiplex PCR reads. Among fewer than 550,000 distinct CDR3 sequences listed, about 15% were seen once. Sequencing was done on a sample of blood. The source of these receptors is a woman aged 18-35 years with Graves' hyperthyroidism.

At least ten counts were recorded for this clonotype. J is TRBJ2-3 and V is TRBV3-1; 7 bases are a match to TRBD2. CDR1 is LGHDT, CDR2 YNNKEL, per germline (reference sequence). This CDR3 has 18 residues. J lost 1 base, V lost 4 bases, and 14 bases had no gene match. The DNA for the CDR3 is TGTGCCAGCAGCCCCGCCCGGGGAGCGGGGAACCGCACAGATACGCAGTATTTT. Translated: CASSPARGAGNRTDTQYF.

This clonotype was seen at least ten times. The chain carries TRBV19 and TRBJ2-2, with TRBD2 matching 7 bases. Germline V lookup: CDR1 LNHDA, CDR2 SQIVND (reference sequence). The V gene end was trimmed by 5 bases and the J gene end by 3 bases; junction bases not matched to a gene: 6. The CDR3 extends over 15 amino acids. The CDR3: CASSGLAAHTGELFF. The CDR3 nucleotides read TGTGCCAGTAGTGGGCTAGCGGCCCACACCGGGGAGCTGTTTTTT.

In its sample, this clonotype was seen many times. This chain connects TRBV7-8 to TRBJ2-4; the D is unclear. This CDR3 comprises 18 residues. V gave up 0 bases and J gave up 11 bases, with 26 bases separating them. Looked up from germline, CDR1 is SGHVS and CDR2 is FQNEAQ. As DNA, the CDR3 is TGTGCCAGCAGCTTAGCGTATACGGAGAAAGGAAGCAGGTCGCTTCAGTACTTC. Translating it yields CASSLAYTEKGSRSLQYF. Looking up the rest from reference TRBV7-8 and TRBJ2-4 gives the full variable domain: GAGVSQSPRYKVAKRGQDVALRCDPISGHVSLFWYQQALGQGPEFLTYFQNEAQLDKSGLPSDRFFAERPEGSVSTLKIQRTQQEDSAVYLCASSLAYTEKGSRSLQYFGAGTRLSVL.

This clonotype was seen a handful of times. V is TRBV5-1 and J is TRBJ1-2; the D gene is possibly TRBD1 (5 bases). Germline CDR1 SGHRS, CDR2 YFSETQ. The ends were cut back, 4 bases at V and 0 bases at J, with 19 bases in the middle. CDR3 length equals 17 residues. CDR3: CASSLGDSPPANYGYTF. The DNA of the CDR3 is TGCGCCAGCAGCCTGGGGGACTCTCCCCCAGCTAACTATGGCTACACCTTC.

The genes are TRBV18 and TRBJ1-5; D is unresolved. The CDR3 runs to 15 residues. Trimming pared 2 bases from V and 3 bases from J, leaving 11 bases between. Germline assignment: CDR1 KGHSH and CDR2 LQKENI. The chain's CDR3 is CASSPGQIDNQPQHF. The CDR3 DNA follows: TGTGCCAGCTCACCAGGGCAGATAGACAATCAGCCCCAGCATTTT.

On this clonotype: A read error is likely, as this CDR3 ends without the conserved phenylalanine or tryptophan. The chain has TRBV28 and TRBJ1-1, with D perhaps matching TRBD1 (5 bases). V dropped 7 bases and J dropped 1 base, with 16 bases sitting between them. The CDR3 contains 15 residues. Per germline, CDR1 MDHEN and CDR2 SYDVKM. The CDR3, as DNA: TGTGCCAGCACCACCCAGGGCAGGAGGAACACTGAAGCTTTCCTT. Its translation: CASTTQGRRNTEAFL.